Included here is one T cell receptor beta chain sequence, with context. This record comes from a study of early T cells in non-severe SARS-CoV-2 infection. The CDR3 is made up of 17 amino acids. J was trimmed by 3 bases and V by 8 bases; bases with no gene match: 7. CDR1 is ENHRY and CDR2 is SYGVKD in the germline V gene. TCRdb ran MiXCR on the 5' RACE reads and lists one entry per CDR3 protein. Here the sample spans some 21,000 distinct CDR3 sequences, less than 6.5% being singletons. Source material: whole blood. This TCR came from an adult who was a healthcare worker with PCR-confirmed SARS-CoV-2 infection or an uninfected control (not recorded which). The chain is built from TRBV10-3 and TRBJ2-2; 15 bases map to TRBD2. The CDR3 sequence is CAIGLAGGTVDTGELFF. The CDR3 coding sequence is TGTGCCATCGGACTAGCGGGAGGGACGGTTGACACCGGGGAGCTGTTTTTT.